This TCR beta chain was identified in a study of blood T cells in healthy people across ages. General observations from the study: Diversity figures derived from one million T cells were judged to underestimate the true value.

The V end was cut by 0 bases, the J end by 2 bases, with 10 bases between. Germline loops: CDR1 SGHVS, CDR2 FNYEAQ. CDR3 size: 15 residues. This clonotype was observed a handful of times. Its antigen is as yet unknown. Combining a sample-barcoded 5' primer with a J-beta primer mix, a second PCR ran for about 6 to 11 cycles. TCRdb recomputed calls from the 5' RACE reads with MiXCR, one row per CDR3 protein. The sample contains about 570,000 distinct CDR3 sequences, about 25% of which appear only once. This sample also appeared in a second study, on T cells of mothers and their children.

The clonotype originates from a boy younger than 10 in good health. The rearrangement joins TRBV7-6 to TRBJ2-5, with D tentatively TRBD1 (5 bases). Sequencing was done on a sample of blood. In DNA form, the CDR3 reads TGTGCCAGCAGCTTAGCCCTTACAGGACAAGAGACCCAGTACTTC. It is translated as CASSLALTGQETQYF.